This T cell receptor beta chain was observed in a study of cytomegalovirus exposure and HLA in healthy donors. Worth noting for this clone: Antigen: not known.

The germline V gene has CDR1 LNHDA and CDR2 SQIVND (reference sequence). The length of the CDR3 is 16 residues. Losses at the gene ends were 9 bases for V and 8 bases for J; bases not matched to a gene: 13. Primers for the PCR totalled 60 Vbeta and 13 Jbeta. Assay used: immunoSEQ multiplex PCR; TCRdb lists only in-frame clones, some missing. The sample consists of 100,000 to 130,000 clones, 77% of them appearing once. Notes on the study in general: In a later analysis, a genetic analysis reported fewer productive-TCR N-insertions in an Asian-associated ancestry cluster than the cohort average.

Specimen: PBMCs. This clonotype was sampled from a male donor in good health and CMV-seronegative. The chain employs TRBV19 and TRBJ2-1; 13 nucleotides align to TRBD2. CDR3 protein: CASTGQGTSGNHEQFF. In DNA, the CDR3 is TGTGCCAGCACGGGACAGGGGACTAGCGGGAACCATGAGCAGTTCTTC.